This TCR beta chain emerged from a study of blood T cell repertoires in COVID-19. Study background: Acute and convalescent COVID-19 specimens originated in the United States, Italy and Spain. Sample material is recorded as cDNA or gDNA derived from T cells, B-cell-depleted T cells, or PBMCs.

The V end lost 3 bases, the J end lost 5 bases, and 14 bases lay between the germline ends. The CDR3 has 14 amino acids. Germline-derived CDR1 and CDR2 are SGHRS and YFSETQ. The repertoire was sequenced with immunoSEQ multiplex PCR; TCRdb's copy has only in-frame clones and lacks some. The sample gives fewer than 200,000 clones, 88% of which show up once; approximately 24% is in the top ten. The sequence was collected from a man between 60 and 75 years old with acute or convalescent COVID-19. V gene TRBV5-1 combines with J gene TRBJ1-1; D gene uncertain. Material: peripheral blood. The CDR3 sequence is CASSSNVLETEAFF. In DNA, the CDR3 is TGCGCCAGCAGCTCCAACGTCTTGGAGACTGAAGCTTTCTTT.